This TCR beta chain appears in the sequencing data of a study of post-analysis software for immune sequencing data. Study-level information: Relapsing-remitting, secondary progressive and progressive-relapsing courses of multiple sclerosis were included.

Unique molecular identifiers were present in the TCR beta cDNA libraries. When about 1 to 11 million T cells were used, they gave 500,000 or so cDNA molecules. TCRdb itself ran the PCR reads through MiXCR, one entry per CDR3 protein. The repertoire includes 740,000 or so distinct CDR3 sequences, approximately 50% of them detected once, and approximately 4.3% sits in the top ten. The CDR3 runs 13 residues. V dropped 3 bases and J dropped 11 bases, with 19 bases sitting between them. Germline loops: CDR1 DFQATT, CDR2 SNEGSKA (reference sequence). Study-wide findings and caveats: Those with multiple sclerosis, the patient group, showed significantly lower normalized Chao1 diversity than controls. F measure showed strong co-clustering of same-batch samples. In patients, four to six TRBV segments were more frequent than in controls, with TRBV5-6, TRBV5-1 and TRBV20-1 among them.

Notes on this clonotype: Antigen specificity is unknown.

The sequence came from a girl between 5 and 17 years old with multiple sclerosis. The source material was blood. The chain couples TRBV20-1 to TRBJ2-5; possibly TRBD1 for D (5 bases). The CDR3: CSARAPQGKAQYF. The CDR3 nucleotides read TGCAGTGCTAGGGCCCCTCAGGGTAAGGCGCAGTACTTC.